Shown below are 15 T cell receptor beta chains from a single sample sequenced in a study of blood T cell repertoires in COVID-19 (dated by TCRdb to 2018 to 2021). Receptors were amplified or captured by the immunoSEQ multiplex PCR assay. The table comes from immuneACCESS by way of TCRdb, which keeps in-frame sequences with V and J called. Part of the clones is missing from these tables; in studies checked, under half for an unresolved V gene and the rest for unknown reasons. This sample holds 250,000 to 350,000 clones; about 90% were observed only once. The top ten clonotypes cover about 2% of the sample. The source material was peripheral blood. The source is a young man with active or convalescent COVID-19.

This clone was seen at least ten times. V and J are TRBV7-9 and TRBJ1-6; D possibly corresponds to TRBD1 (5 bases). V was trimmed by 2 bases and J by 7 bases, leaving 6 bases between them. Looked up from germline, CDR1 is SEHNR and CDR2 is FQNEAQ (reference sequence). CDR3 length: 13 residues. CDR3 region: CASSLQGNSPLHF. DNA of the CDR3: TGTGCCAGCAGCTTACAGGGCAATTCACCCCTCCACTTT.

The V and J genes are TRBV9 and TRBJ2-3; TRBD1 matches 7 bases. V was pared by 3 bases and J by 3 bases, with 10 bases of the junction left unmatched. This CDR3 has 16 amino acids. CDR1 and CDR2 from the germline V gene are SGDLS and YYNGEE. The CDR3 nucleotides are TGTGCCAGCAGCGCTCAACAGGGGTTAGTGACAGATACGCAGTATTTT. It codes for CASSAQQGLVTDTQYF.

This chain links TRBV9 with TRBJ2-7; 7 bases line up with TRBD1. The CDR3 covers 15 residues. The germline CDR1 and CDR2 sequences are SGDLS and YYNGEE. V gave up 4 bases and J gave up 3 bases; unmatched junction bases: 10. This CDR3 reads CASSKGTGVYYEQYF. The CDR3 DNA follows: TGTGCCAGCAGCAAAGGAACAGGGGTTTACTACGAGCAGTACTTC.

Here the CDR3 reads CASGLPKTSGGTDTQYF. CDR3 sequence (DNA): TGTGCTAGTGGTTTGCCGAAGACTAGCGGGGGCACAGATACGCAGTATTTT. This chain joins TRBV12-5 and TRBJ2-3, with 11 bases that match TRBD2. The V and J ends lost 2 bases and 1 base, in that order; junction bases with no gene match: 5. Germline CDR1 LGHNT, CDR2 FRNRAP. CDR3 length: 17 residues.

The rearrangement joins TRBV18 to TRBJ2-1; 10 bases match TRBD2. Germline CDR1 and CDR2: KGHSH and LQKENI. The CDR3 extends over 16 amino acids. The V segment lost 2 bases and the J segment 0 bases; nucleotides outside the gene matches: 1. CDR3 DNA sequence: TGTGCCAGCTCACCAGCTAGCGGGAGCTCCTACAATGAGCAGTTCTTC. This sequence encodes CASSPASGSSYNEQFF.

The chain recombines TRBV29-1 with TRBJ1-2; 10 bases fit TRBD1. CDR1 SQVTM and CDR2 ANQGSEA come from the germline V gene. Losses at the gene ends were 6 bases for V and 8 bases for J; bases not matched to a gene: 12. The CDR3 runs to 14 residues. As DNA, the CDR3 is TGCAGCGTCGAATCCGGGACAGGGGTAGACGGCTACACCTTC. Its protein product is CSVESGTGVDGYTF.

The chain has TRBV1 and TRBJ2-1; TRBD2, as called in the table, went unchecked against the DNA. TRBV1 is a pseudogene segment. The CDR3 is made up of 16 amino acids. The CDR3 loop is CTSSQPRLAGFHEQFF. The CDR3 DNA follows: TGCACCAGCAGCCAACCCCGACTAGCGGGATTTCATGAGCAGTTCTTC.

The chain is built from TRBV19 and TRBJ2-7; TRBD2 matches 7 bases. CDR3 size: 15 residues. The germline V gene encodes CDR1 LNHDA and CDR2 SQIVND (reference sequence). Unmatched junction bases numbered 8, after V lost 3 bases and J lost 3 bases. CDR3 residues: CASSMKGRALYEQYF. CDR3 sequence (DNA): TGTGCCAGTAGTATGAAAGGGAGGGCCCTCTACGAGCAGTACTTC.

This clone appeared a single time. This chain connects TRBV15 to TRBJ2-3; 9 positions agree with TRBD1. This CDR3 contains 13 residues. From germline, CDR1 is LNHNV and CDR2 YYDKDF (reference sequence). With 2 bases clipped from V and 15 bases from J, the junction kept 9 bases outside the gene matches. CDR3 loop: CATSRSTGTGLYF. Written as DNA, the CDR3 is TGTGCCACCAGCAGATCGACCGGGACAGGGCTATATTTT. The full variable domain, completed using reference TRBV15 and TRBJ2-3, is DAMVIQNPRYQVTQFGKPVTLSCSQTLNHNVMYWYQQKSSQAPKLLFHYYDKDFNNEADTPDNFQSRRPNTSFCFLDIRSPGLGDTAMYLCATSRSTGTGLYFGPGTRLTVL.

This clone was found a few times. This chain uses TRBV4-1 with TRBJ2-2; D unresolved. The CDR3 spans 15 residues. The V gene's germline CDR1 is MGHRA and CDR2 YSYEKL. V shed 4 bases and J shed 0 bases, with 9 bases lying between them. CDR3: CASSRIAANTGELFF. In DNA, the CDR3 is TGCGCCAGCAGCCGGATAGCAGCGAACACCGGGGAGCTGTTTTTT.

The J gene is TRBJ1-1, the V gene TRBV6-5; 9 bases line up with TRBD1. The germline V gene has CDR1 MNHEY and CDR2 SVGAGI. V was clipped by 6 bases and J by 8 bases; unmatched bases: 13. This CDR3 is 15 amino acids long. CDR3 amino acids: CASSPVTGGASEAFF. The DNA of the CDR3 is TGTGCCAGCAGCCCAGTAACAGGGGGCGCTTCCGAAGCTTTCTTT.

This clone was picked up one time. The chain is built from TRBV25-1 and TRBJ2-3; 10 bases agree with TRBD2. V was clipped by 7 bases and J by 3 bases; unmatched bases: 4. From germline, CDR1 is MGHDK and CDR2 SYGVNS. The CDR3 is 14 amino acids. The CDR3 coding sequence is TGTGCCAGCACACTAGCGGGACCAACAGATACGCAGTATTTT. Translation gives CASTLAGPTDTQYF.

This chain uses TRBV5-6 with TRBJ2-2; 7 bases are a match to TRBD1. Germline V gives CDR1 SGHDT, CDR2 YYEEEE. With V trimmed by 4 bases and J by 1 base, 4 bases remained unmatched. This CDR3 spans 15 amino acids. Here the CDR3 DNA reads TGTGCCAGCAGCATAACAGGGGTGAACACCGGGGAGCTGTTTTTT. Residues: CASSITGVNTGELFF.

This chain joins TRBV3-1 (or the pseudogene TRBV3-2) and TRBJ2-3; 8 nucleotides align to TRBD2. The CDR3 runs 15 residues. The V and J ends lost 3 bases and 5 bases, in that order; junction bases with no gene match: 7. The germline V gene has CDR1 LGHDT and CDR2 YNNKEL (reference sequence). The CDR3 DNA is TGTGCCAGCAGCCACTCGGGGGGGCTTGGAGATACGCAGTATTTT. Translation: CASSHSGGLGDTQYF.

In DNA, the CDR3 is TGTGCCAGCGAGGGTATGGGGCAGTTCTTC. Amino acid sequence: CASEGMGQFF. The V and J genes are TRBV7-9 and TRBJ2-1; D is possibly TRBD2 (5 bases). Germline assignment: CDR1 SEHNR and CDR2 FQNEAQ (reference sequence). V gave up 8 bases and J gave up 12 bases, with 11 bases separating them. The CDR3 is made up of 10 amino acids.